This T cell receptor (beta chain) appears in the sequencing data of a study of cytomegalovirus exposure and HLA in healthy donors. With 60 Vbeta and 13 Jbeta primers, the PCR was carried out. How the authors handled the data: An analysis performed later counted 60 million to 90 million unique TCR beta chains (approximately 10 million of them shared). Sequencing used immunoSEQ multiplex PCR; TCRdb keeps in-frame clones, though not all of them. The V and J calls and clone size were taken over from that table, and D and trimming were inferred from the DNA. This repertoire comprises some 43,000 clones; its ten largest clones make up approximately 2%. The V and J ends lost 1 base and 4 bases respectively, with 10 bases between them. The CDR3 contains 14 residues. Per germline, CDR1 MNHNS and CDR2 SASEGT. A remark on this clone: What it binds is unknown.

Points from the study as a whole: CMV antigen specificity was confirmed in vitro for a few CMV-associated chains. Later work found most CMV-associated TCR beta chains apparently HLA-restricted.

This chain joins TRBV6-1 and TRBJ1-2; the D is unclear. The source material was PBMCs. This receptor was identified in a woman aged 30 to 39 in good health and CMV-seronegative. CDR3 nucleotide sequence: TGTGCCAGCAGTGAAGTGCGGGTGAGCTATGGCTACACCTTC. Its protein is CASSEVRVSYGYTF.